The 2 T cell receptor beta chains below come from one sample, sequenced in a study of T cells after yellow fever vaccination. TCRdb ran MiXCR on the 5' RACE reads and lists one entry per CDR3 protein. The sample holds hundreds of thousands of distinct CDR3 sequences, less than 9.5% seen once. The sample consisted of PBMCs, taken more than 35 days after the first yellow fever vaccination. All receptors derive from a man aged 18 to 30 who received the YFV17D yellow fever vaccine.

Only a few counts were recorded for this clonotype. The chain recombines TRBV14 with TRBJ1-6; D not resolved. Germline V CDR1 and CDR2: SGHDN, FVKESK. V was clipped by 4 bases and J by 8 bases, with 9 bases between them. The length of the CDR3 is 13 residues. CDR3 protein: CASSLDGYSPLHF. CDR3 coding DNA: TGTGCCAGCAGCCTGGACGGATATTCACCCCTCCACTTT.

This clonotype has only a few counts. The chain joins TRBV4-3 to TRBJ2-5; D is possibly TRBD2 (5 bases). The CDR3 consists of 15 residues. V was clipped by 0 bases and J by 2 bases, with 10 bases between them. Germline V lookup: CDR1 LGHNA, CDR2 YSLEER. The CDR3 here is CASSQEFGRQETQYF. The CDR3 DNA reads TGCGCCAGCAGCCAAGAGTTTGGGAGACAAGAGACCCAGTACTTC.